The clone carrying this T cell receptor beta chain was detected once. The data stem from a study of shared clonotypes between healthy human individuals. Trimming pared 2 bases from V and 3 bases from J, leaving 14 bases between. The CDR3 is 15 amino acids. The germline gives CDR1 PRHDT, CDR2 FYEKMQ (reference sequence). Sequenced by immunoSEQ multiplex PCR; TCRdb stores in-frame clones only, minus some. The table records around 320,000 clones, around nine tenths of them present only once. This sequence joins TRBV13 and TRBJ2-7, with a tentative D call TRBD2 (6 bases). The specimen sequenced was memory CD8+ T cells sorted from blood. Documented subset: CD45RO+ cells pooled with CCR7-negative TemRA cells. This receptor was obtained from a man younger than 35 in good health. CDR3 in DNA: TGTGCCAGCAGCTTAACGGGGGAGAGAGGCTACGAGCAGTACTTC. As protein: CASSLTGERGYEQYF.